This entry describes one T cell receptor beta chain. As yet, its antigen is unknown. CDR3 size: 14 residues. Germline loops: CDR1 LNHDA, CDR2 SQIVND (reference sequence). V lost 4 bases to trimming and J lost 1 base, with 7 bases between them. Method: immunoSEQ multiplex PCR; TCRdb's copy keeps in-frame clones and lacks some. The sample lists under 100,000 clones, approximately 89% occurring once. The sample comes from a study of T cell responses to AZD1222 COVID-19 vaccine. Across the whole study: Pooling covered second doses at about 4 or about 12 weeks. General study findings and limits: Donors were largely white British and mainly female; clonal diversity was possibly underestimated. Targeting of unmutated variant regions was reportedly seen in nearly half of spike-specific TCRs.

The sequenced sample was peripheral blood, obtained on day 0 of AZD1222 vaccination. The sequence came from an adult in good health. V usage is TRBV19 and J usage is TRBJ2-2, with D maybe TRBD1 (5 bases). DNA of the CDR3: TGTGCCAGTAGTAACCAGGGGAACACCGGGGAGCTGTTTTTT. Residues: CASSNQGNTGELFF. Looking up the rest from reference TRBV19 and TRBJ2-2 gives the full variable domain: DGGITQSPKYLFRKEGQNVTLSCEQNLNHDAMYWYRQDPGQGLRLIYYSQIVNDFQKGDIAEGYSVSREKKESFPLTVTSAQKNPTAFYLCASSNQGNTGELFFGEGSRLTVL.